This T cell receptor (beta chain) was sequenced in a study of cytomegalovirus exposure and HLA in healthy donors. Amplification used 60 Vbeta primers and 13 Jbeta primers. TCRdb's copy holds only in-frame clones and misses some; the assay was immunoSEQ multiplex PCR. The table records some 250,000 clones, 80% to 85% of them present only once. Study-wide results and limits: Available immune exposure information covered CMV serostatus only. Earlier findings revealed that most TCR beta V segments proved productive either about 90% or about 30% of the time.

The germline V gene has CDR1 SNHLY and CDR2 FYNNEI. V was pared by 8 bases and J by 5 bases, with 8 bases of the junction left unmatched. The CDR3 runs to 13 residues. On this clone: Antigen: not known.

This TCR came from a woman in her sixties or seventies in good health and CMV-seropositive. The sequenced material came from PBMCs. This chain uses TRBV2 with TRBJ2-5; 7 nucleotides agree with TRBD1. The CDR3 region has the DNA TGTGCCAGCGACAGGGATGGTGGGGAGACCCAGTACTTC. Its translation: CASDRDGGETQYF.